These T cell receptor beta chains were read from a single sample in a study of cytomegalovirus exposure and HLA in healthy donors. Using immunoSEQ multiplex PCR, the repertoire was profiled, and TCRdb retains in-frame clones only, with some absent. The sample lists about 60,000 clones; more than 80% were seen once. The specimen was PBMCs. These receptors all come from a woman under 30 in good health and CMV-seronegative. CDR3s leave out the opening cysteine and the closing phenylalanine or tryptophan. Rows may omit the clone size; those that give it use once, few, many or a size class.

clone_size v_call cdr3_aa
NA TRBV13 ASSVETSGQETQY
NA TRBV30 AWSVAGGMNTEAF
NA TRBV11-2 ASSLDLYQPQH
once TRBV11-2 ASSLEPDSAETQY
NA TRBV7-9 ASRQGAGNTIY
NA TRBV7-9 ASSAGLSGNTIY
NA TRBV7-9 ASSLQITGYGETQY
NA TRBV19 ASSITSGSYEQY
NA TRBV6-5 ASSYTLSSGRYEQY
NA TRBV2 ASSVGLLADEQF
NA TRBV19 ASRPIRTGDYTGANVLT
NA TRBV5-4 ASSSGTSGTYNEQF
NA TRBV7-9 ASSGEGQGGEQY
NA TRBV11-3 ASSNSGGGETQY
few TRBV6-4 ASSDSGGAKEQF
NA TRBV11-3 ASSLSAGGQETQY
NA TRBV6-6 ASSYQGPQSPQH
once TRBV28 ASSRGTSGPYEQY
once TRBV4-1 ASSQLRDRLYGYT
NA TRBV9 ASSVTGGRDTQY
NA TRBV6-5 ASSYADSSGANVLT
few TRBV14 ASSQGSGSPLH
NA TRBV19 ATRVGAGNTEAF
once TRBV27 ASSLDRNVAEAF
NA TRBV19 ASSRRWVPGQGDRNYGYT
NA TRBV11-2 ASSLGGGELEQY